This T cell receptor beta chain was retrieved from a study of blood T cell repertoires in COVID-19. The overall study: Material from acute and convalescent COVID-19 was sourced from the United States, Italy and Spain.

V lost 2 bases to trimming and J lost 6 bases; unmatched junction nucleotides: 7. This CDR3 comprises 16 residues. Germline CDR1 SGHTA, CDR2 FQGNSA. Assay used: immunoSEQ multiplex PCR; TCRdb lists only in-frame clones, some missing. The table records some 49,000 clones, 91% of them present only once. The sequence was collected from a man over 45 with active COVID-19. The V gene is TRBV7-2, the J gene TRBJ2-2, with 9 bases matching TRBD2. The sequenced sample was peripheral blood. The CDR3 loop reads CASSLSPSGISGELFF. CDR3 DNA sequence: TGTGCCAGCAGCTTATCCCCTAGCGGGATATCCGGGGAGCTGTTTTTT.